The present entry profiles one T cell receptor (beta chain) with its context. The germline gives CDR1 SGHRS, CDR2 YFSETQ. The CDR3 has 14 residues. Trimming left V 2 bases short and J 1 base short, with 9 bases between. The data stem from a study of blood T cell repertoires in COVID-19. Study-level information: Whether acute or convalescent, the COVID-19 samples came from the United States, Italy and Spain. In each case, the material was cDNA or gDNA derived from T cells, B-cell-depleted T cells, or PBMCs.

Under the authors' procedure: The assay estimated nucleated cells by amplifying reference gene primers. Libraries were prepared by immunoSEQ multiplex PCR; TCRdb keeps only in-frame clonotypes and omits some of them. That table gives V, J and clone size, and the DNA gave D and trimming. The table records fewer than 250,000 clones, roughly nine tenths of them present only once. Sample: peripheral blood. The source is a man in his forties or fifties with acute or convalescent COVID-19. The chain combines TRBV5-1 with TRBJ1-1, with D unresolved. CDR3 loop: CASSFQDSNTEAFF. The CDR3 DNA reads TGCGCCAGCAGCTTCCAGGATTCGAACACTGAAGCTTTCTTT.